The 2 T cell receptor beta chains given below trace back to one sample, sequenced in a study of graft-versus-host responses after intestinal transplantation. Assay: immunoSEQ multiplex PCR; the TCRdb copy retains only in-frame clones and omits some. The data hold approximately 16,000 clones, with approximately 86% observed a single time. Graft samples were processed, releasing intraepithelial and lamina propria lymphocytes. Sample: ileum tissue, taken 17 days after transplant. The receptors shown here come from a human patient who received an intestinal transplant, so some T cells may come from the graft donor.

The J gene is TRBJ1-5, the V gene TRBV5-1; no firm D call. Trimming left V 5 bases short and J 3 bases short, with 9 bases between. The CDR3 loop spans 13 amino acids. Looked up from germline, CDR1 is SGHRS and CDR2 is YFSETQ. The CDR3 nucleotides read TGCGCCAGCAGGGGAAGTAACAATCAGCCCCAGCATTTT. The encoded protein is CASRGSNNQPQHF.

The chain combines TRBV29-1 with TRBJ2-3; D uncertain. This CDR3 has 14 residues. Per germline, CDR1 SQVTM and CDR2 ANQGSEA. V was trimmed by 5 bases and J by 1 base, leaving 13 bases between them. The CDR3 loop reads CSVMDPYGTDTQYF. CDR3 nucleotide sequence: TGCAGCGTTATGGACCCCTACGGCACAGATACGCAGTATTTT.